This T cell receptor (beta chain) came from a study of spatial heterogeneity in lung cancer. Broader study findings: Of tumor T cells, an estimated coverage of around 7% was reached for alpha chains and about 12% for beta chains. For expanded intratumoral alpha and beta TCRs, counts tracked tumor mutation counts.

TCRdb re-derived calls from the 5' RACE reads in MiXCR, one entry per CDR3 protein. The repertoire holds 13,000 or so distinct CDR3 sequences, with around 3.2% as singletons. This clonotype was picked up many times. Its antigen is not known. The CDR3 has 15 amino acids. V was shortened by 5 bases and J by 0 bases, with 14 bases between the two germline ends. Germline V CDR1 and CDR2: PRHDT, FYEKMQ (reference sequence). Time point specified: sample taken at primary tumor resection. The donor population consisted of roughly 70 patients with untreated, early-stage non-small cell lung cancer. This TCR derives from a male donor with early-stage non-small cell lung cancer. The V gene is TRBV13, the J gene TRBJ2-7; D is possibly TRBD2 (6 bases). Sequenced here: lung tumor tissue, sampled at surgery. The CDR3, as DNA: TGTGCCAGCAGCGCCCGGAGGGACCTCTCCTACGAGCAGTACTTC. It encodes CASSARRDLSYEQYF. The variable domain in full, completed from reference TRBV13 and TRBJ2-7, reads AAGVIQSPRHLIKEKRETATLKCYPIPRHDTVYWYQQGPGQDPQFLISFYEKMQSDKGSIPDRFSAQQFSDYHSELNMSSLELGDSALYFCASSARRDLSYEQYFGPGTRLTVT.